This T cell receptor (beta chain) was sequenced during a study of response to subunit inactivated influenza vaccine. The study, taken as a whole, reports: Few additional T cells are recruited per seasonal influenza vaccination, authors suggested.

This clonotype was found a few times. Its antigen is not known. Germline assignment: CDR1 SGHRS and CDR2 YFSETQ. Trimming cost V 4 bases and J 4 bases; bases outside gene matches: 9. The CDR3 covers 17 residues. TCRdb called the RT-PCR reads again in MiXCR, with one record for every CDR3 protein. The sample has approximately 290,000 distinct CDR3 sequences; around 22% are singletons. This chain connects TRBV5-1 to TRBJ2-3; TRBD2 agrees at 13 bases. Source: PBMCs from blood, taken 21 months after vaccination. The clonotype originates from a man between 50 and 75 years old who received an inactivated influenza vaccine. As DNA, the CDR3 is TGCGCCAGCAGCCTCAGACTAGCGGGAGGCGTGGCAGATACGCAGTATTTT. It yields the protein CASSLRLAGGVADTQYF.